Below, 16 T cell receptor beta chains from the same sample are listed, as sequenced in a study of regulatory T cells in long-lasting Graves disease. Time point denoted: persistent/refractory GD, antithyroid drugs over 5 years with positive TRAb. Scientists built the TCR library using RNA that was extracted from PBMCs. In building TCR beta libraries, iRepertoire HTBI primers were used together with Arm-PCR of CDR3 regions. Each CDR3 protein is one row after TCRdb ran MiXCR on the multiplex PCR reads. This table holds 600,000 to 850,000 distinct CDR3 sequences, around 30% found once. The sequencing here drew on peripheral blood mononuclear cells (PBMCs), taken when the disease was refractory, from a patient treated with antithyroid drugs. These receptors were obtained from a female donor with Graves disease.

V gene TRBV10-2 combines with J gene TRBJ2-7, with TRBD1 matching over 9 bases. The germline V gene has CDR1 WSHSY and CDR2 SAAADI. This CDR3 contains 15 residues. Trimming at V came to 5 bases and at J to 5 bases, leaving 10 bases not matched to a gene. CDR3 in amino acids: CASSTLGTGIHEQYF. For the CDR3, the DNA is TGCGCCAGCAGTACTTTGGGGACAGGGATCCACGAGCAGTACTTC.

This clonotype occurred once. The junction departs from the called germline gene at one end, perhaps through a read error. This chain joins TRBV11-2 and TRBJ2-7; tentatively, D is TRBD1 (6 bases). This CDR3 is 16 amino acids long. CDR1 SGHAT and CDR2 FQNNGV come from the germline V gene. The DNA for the CDR3 is TGCGCCAGCAGCCAAGATCTGGGGGCGCGTATTTTCGAGCAGTACTTC. As protein: CASSQDLGARIFEQYF.

At least ten counts were recorded for this clonotype. The CDR3 spells CASSSYAGQGSNQPQHF. In DNA form, the CDR3 reads TGTGCCAGCAGTTCCTATGCGGGTCAGGGGAGCAATCAGCCCCAGCATTTT. This rearrangement joins TRBV28 to TRBJ1-5, with D possibly TRBD1 on 6 matching bases. V was cut by 4 bases and J by 1 base, with 17 bases left in between. The germline gives CDR1 MDHEN, CDR2 SYDVKM. The CDR3 spans 17 residues.

The J gene is TRBJ1-4, the V gene TRBV5-1; the D is unclear. This CDR3 region has 14 residues. The germline V and J ends were trimmed by 5 bases and 3 bases, with 11 bases remaining between them. Germline lookup yields CDR1 SGHRS and CDR2 YFSETQ. In DNA form, the CDR3 reads TGCGCCAGCAGTCCGCGGCAATCTAATGAAAAACTGTTTTTT. Its protein is CASSPRQSNEKLFF.

On this clonotype: An end of the junction does not agree with germline; a read error may underlie this. This chain joins TRBV15 and TRBJ2-7, with TRBD1 identical over 8 bases. Germline V gives CDR1 LNHNV, CDR2 YYDKDF (reference sequence). This CDR3 contains 17 residues. The CDR3 coding sequence is TGTGCCACCAGCCGAGACGCTGGTTGGACAGGGAGATACGAGCAGTACTTC. Translated, it gives CATSRDAGWTGRYEQYF.

The V and J genes are TRBV28 and TRBJ2-5; TRBD1 agrees at 7 bases. Germline CDR1 reads MDHEN; CDR2 reads SYDVKM. V shed 8 bases, J shed 2 bases, and the junction held 5 bases outside the gene matches. This CDR3 comprises 13 residues. CDR3 protein: CASERDRQETQYF. In DNA, the CDR3 is TGTGCCAGCGAACGGGACAGACAAGAGACCCAGTACTTC.

The chain is built from TRBV4-2 and TRBJ2-7; the match to TRBD2 covers 11 bases. With V trimmed by 1 base and J by 3 bases, 8 bases remained unmatched. Germline-derived CDR1 and CDR2 are LGHNA and YNFKEQ. The CDR3 is 17 amino acids. The CDR3 sequence is CASSQAALAGVSYEQYF. Here the CDR3 DNA reads TGTGCCAGCAGCCAAGCGGCACTAGCGGGAGTTAGCTACGAGCAGTACTTC.

This clonotype has a handful of counts. This rearrangement joins TRBV19 to TRBJ1-1; D not resolved. Trimming took 0 bases from V and 2 from J, leaving 10 bases between them. This CDR3 has 15 residues. Germline loops: CDR1 LNHDA, CDR2 SQIVND (reference sequence). CDR3 nucleotide sequence: TGTGCCAGTAGTATAGATGCGCGGAAAAACACTGAAGCTTTCTTT. Amino acid sequence: CASSIDARKNTEAFF. Together with reference TRBV19 and TRBJ1-1, the CDR3 gives the full variable domain: DGGITQSPKYLFRKEGQNVTLSCEQNLNHDAMYWYRQDPGQGLRLIYYSQIVNDFQKGDIAEGYSVSREKKESFPLTVTSAQKNPTAFYLCASSIDARKNTEAFFGQGTRLTVV.

Worth noting for this clonotype: A read error may be the cause here, since a much bigger clone is one base away. The gene calls are TRBV2 and TRBJ1-2, with 8 bases fitting TRBD1. Trimming at V came to 6 bases and at J to 3 bases, leaving 3 bases not matched to a gene. The CDR3 contains 13 residues. Germline CDR1 and CDR2: SNHLY and FYNNEI. The chain's CDR3 is CASRGQAYYGYTF. The CDR3 DNA is TGTGCCAGCAGGGGACAGGCTTACTATGGCTACACCTTC.

This chain connects TRBV30 to TRBJ1-5; 11 positions match TRBD1. V dropped 5 bases and J dropped 6; count of bases not matched to a gene: 9. Germline V gives CDR1 GTSNPN, CDR2 SVGIG (reference sequence). The CDR3 has 15 amino acids. The CDR3 sequence: CAWSNPDRGLQPQHF. For the CDR3, the DNA is TGTGCCTGGTCTAATCCGGACAGGGGGCTTCAGCCCCAGCATTTT.

Turning to this clonotype: The junction departs from germline at one end; a sequencing error may be responsible. The gene calls are TRBV3-1 and TRBJ1-1; possible D gene TRBD1, 5 bases. Germline CDR1 LGHDT, CDR2 YNNKEL (reference sequence). This CDR3 comprises 15 residues. Here the CDR3 reads CASSQPGHPSTETFF. In nucleotides, the CDR3 is TGTGCCAGCAGCCAACCCGGACACCCCTCCACTGAAACTTTCTTT. The entire variable domain, with the rest obtained from reference TRBV3-1 and TRBJ1-1, is as follows: DTAVSQTPKYLVTQMGNDKSIKCEQNLGHDTMYWYKQDSKKFLKIMFSYNNKELIINETVPNRFSPKSPDKAHLNLHINSLELGDSAVYFCASSQPGHPSTETFFGQGTRLTVV.

This clonotype was seen only a few times. The chain recombines TRBV7-2 with TRBJ1-4, with TRBD1 matching over 12 bases. CDR1 and CDR2 (germline): SGHTA, FQGNSA. Unmatched junction bases numbered 8, after V lost 5 bases and J lost 7 bases. The CDR3 has 16 amino acids. The CDR3 reads CASSPTGQGALEKLFF. The CDR3 region has the DNA TGTGCCAGCAGCCCGACGGGACAGGGGGCGCTTGAAAAACTGTTTTTT.

The sample holds a few counts of this clonotype. The rearrangement joins TRBV29-1 to TRBJ1-4, with D perhaps matching TRBD1 (5 bases). CDR1 SQVTM and CDR2 ANQGSEA come from the germline V gene. This CDR3 has 14 amino acids. V was cut by 6 bases and J by 4 bases, with 15 bases left in between. This CDR3 is CSVRRRGSNEKLFF. As DNA, the CDR3 is TGCAGCGTGCGACGCCGGGGGAGTAATGAAAAACTGTTTTTT.

This clonotype came up a few times. The chain is built from TRBV6-1 and TRBJ1-1, with TRBD1 identical over 8 bases. The CDR3 totals 16 residues. V trimming: 7 bases; J trimming: 1 base; junction bases outside the gene matches: 11. The germline gives CDR1 MNHNS, CDR2 SASEGT. CDR3 loop: CASIGVTGTGNTEAFF. The CDR3 DNA reads as TGTGCCAGCATCGGAGTGACCGGGACAGGGAACACTGAAGCTTTCTTT.

This clonotype appeared many times. The V call is TRBV12-3 or TRBV12-4, the J call TRBJ2-7, with TRBD1 matching 10 bases. This CDR3 contains 17 residues. J lost 1 base, V lost 2 bases, and 8 bases had no gene match. CDR3 nucleotide sequence: TGTGCCAGCAGTTTAAGCTCGGGACAGGGGAGTTCCTACGAGCAGTACTTC. As protein: CASSLSSGQGSSYEQYF.

This sequence joins TRBV7-6 and TRBJ2-7; 9 nucleotides align to TRBD1. Per the germline V gene, CDR1 is SGHVS and CDR2 is FNYEAQ. V lost 5 bases and J lost 3; bases outside the gene matches: 5. The CDR3 totals 14 residues. CDR3 in amino acids: CASSLRQGGYEQYF. CDR3 DNA: TGTGCCAGCAGCCTTAGACAGGGGGGCTACGAGCAGTACTTC.